This T cell receptor (beta chain) emerged from a study of blood T cell repertoires in COVID-19. Trimming removed 5 bases at V and 3 bases at J, with 16 bases between. Germline CDR1 is MNHEY and CDR2 is SVGEGT. The length of the CDR3 is 15 residues. Assay: immunoSEQ multiplex PCR; the TCRdb copy retains only in-frame clones and omits some. The repertoire holds some 420,000 clones, with around 89% as singletons. This sequence originates from a man aged 25-45 years who had recovered from COVID-19. This sequence joins TRBV6-2 or TRBV6-3 and TRBJ2-5; no reliable D call. Input material: PBMCs or T cells enriched from blood (not recorded which). CDR3 sequence reads: CASSLALGVKETQYF. The CDR3 DNA sequence: TGTGCCAGCAGTCTGGCCCTCGGAGTTAAAGAGACCCAGTACTTC.